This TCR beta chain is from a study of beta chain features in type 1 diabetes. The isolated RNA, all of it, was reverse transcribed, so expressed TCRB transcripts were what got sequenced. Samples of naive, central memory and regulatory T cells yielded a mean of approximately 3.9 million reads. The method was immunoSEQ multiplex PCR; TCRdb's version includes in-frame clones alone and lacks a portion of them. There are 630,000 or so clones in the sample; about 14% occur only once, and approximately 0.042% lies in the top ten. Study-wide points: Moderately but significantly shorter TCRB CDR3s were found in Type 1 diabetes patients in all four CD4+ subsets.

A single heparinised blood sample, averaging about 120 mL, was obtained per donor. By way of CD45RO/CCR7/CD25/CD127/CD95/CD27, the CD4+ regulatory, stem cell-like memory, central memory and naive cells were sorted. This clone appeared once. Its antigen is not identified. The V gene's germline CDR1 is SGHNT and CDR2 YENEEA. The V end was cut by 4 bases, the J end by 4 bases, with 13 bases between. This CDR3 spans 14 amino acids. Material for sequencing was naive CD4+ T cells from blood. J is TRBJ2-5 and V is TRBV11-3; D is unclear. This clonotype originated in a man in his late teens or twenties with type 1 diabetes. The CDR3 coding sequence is TGTGCCAGCAGCTCACCCGGCAGGCCAGAGACCCAGTACTTC. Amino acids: CASSSPGRPETQYF.